The rows below give T cell receptor beta chains drawn from one sample of a study of monozygotic twins with inflammatory bowel disease. TCRdb reprocessed the 5' RACE reads and keeps a single row for each CDR3 protein, giving no DNA. In total, the table holds 420,000 or so distinct CDR3 sequences. Specimen: blood. The receptors were sampled from a human donor with ulcerative colitis or Crohn's disease, or a healthy co-twin of an affected twin (not recorded which). Both conserved end residues are part of each CDR3. Fields, in order: V gene, J gene, CDR3 protein.

TRBV12-3/TRBV12-4,TRBJ2-3,CASSLSRDTQYF
TRBV6-5,TRBJ2-5,CASSSLIPSGGEETQYF
TRBV3-1,TRBJ1-5,CASSPWGGGQPQHF
TRBV12-3/TRBV12-4,TRBJ1-1,CASTQGVGSEAFF
TRBV7-2,TRBJ2-5,CASSVQGAYQETQYF
TRBV6-2/TRBV6-3,TRBJ1-1,CASTRAGGYTEAFF
TRBV7-2,TRBJ1-5,CASSSTGASNQPQHF
TRBV12-3/TRBV12-4,TRBJ2-7,CASRSTGFYEQYF
TRBV7-6,TRBJ2-2,CASSSAGAGELFF
TRBV4-2,TRBJ1-2,CASSPTRQGADGYTF
TRBV5-1,TRBJ1-3,CASSLAPGGGNTIYF
TRBV5-1,TRBJ1-1,CASSLGGQGAGTEAFF
TRBV29-1,TRBJ2-5,CSFSPTGRETQYF
TRBV7-2,TRBJ2-2,CASTPTGENTGELFF
TRBV27,TRBJ2-3,CASSVSRERGTDTQYF
TRBV5-1,TRBJ2-1,CASTSGNSYNEQFF
TRBV5-6,TRBJ1-1,CASNQWGARNTEAFF
TRBV5-1,TRBJ1-3,CASSQDTRRGNTIYF
TRBV27,TRBJ2-7,CASSLQPWYYEQYF
TRBV7-2,TRBJ1-4,CASSLDRRATNEKLFF
TRBV20-1,TRBJ2-1,CSARDQASGKTSYNEQFF
TRBV11-2,TRBJ1-1,CASSLGVGGTEAFF
TRBV15,TRBJ1-4,CATSRPGTATNEKLFF
TRBV7-9,TRBJ2-2,CASSPGTTLELFF
TRBV5-1,TRBJ2-5,CASGQGAETQYF
TRBV6-1,TRBJ1-1,CAYRRTGTGGLNTEAFF
TRBV20-1,TRBJ2-2,CSAPVGVTGELFF
TRBV5-1,TRBJ2-5,CASSLESEAPPETQYF
TRBV6-1,TRBJ1-5,CASRVGGQPQHF
TRBV2,TRBJ2-1,CASSESGGAFSYNEQFF
TRBV10-1,TRBJ1-3,CASRPTGNGNTIYF
TRBV6-5,TRBJ2-1,CASSYSPGLNNEQFF
TRBV6-1,TRBJ1-1,CASSPEGIGEAFF